These 12 T cell receptor beta chains came from one sample sequenced in a study of vaccination and CD4 T cells after COVID-19. These receptors' targets are unknown. Sequenced with the Oncomine TCR Beta short-read assay was DNA taken from cultured CD4+ T cells. In TCRdb, the PCR reads were re-called with MiXCR into one record per CDR3 protein. The data show about 23,000 distinct CDR3 sequences, approximately 48% seen once. Treatment reported: 10-day PBMC culture with coronavirus spike peptide pools or control peptides (ViraFEST assay). The source was CD4+ T cells from blood, cultured in vitro, collected before SARS-CoV-2 vaccination. The receptor source for this set is a human donor who received a COVID-19 vaccine.

The V gene is TRBV11-3, the J gene TRBJ2-3, with 7 nucleotides matching TRBD1. Looked up from germline, CDR1 is SGHNT and CDR2 is YENEEA. The CDR3 runs 14 residues. V lost 1 base to trimming and J lost 5 bases; unmatched junction nucleotides: 3. In nucleotides, the CDR3 is TGTGCCAGCAGCTTAGCAGGGGGTAAAGATACGCAGTATTTT. It translates to CASSLAGGKDTQYF.

This chain uses TRBV20-1 with TRBJ1-3; D remains unclear. V dropped 2 bases and J dropped 0 bases, with 5 bases sitting between them. The CDR3 sequence is 13 residues long. Germline V CDR1 and CDR2: DFQATT, SNEGSKA (reference sequence). The CDR3 here is CSARQISGNTIYF. CDR3 coding DNA: TGCAGTGCTAGACAAATCTCTGGAAACACCATATATTTT.

The J gene is TRBJ1-6, the V gene TRBV6-5, with D uncertain. This CDR3 comprises 17 residues. The V gene's germline CDR1 is MNHEY and CDR2 SVGAGI. The V end lost 0 bases, the J end lost 6 bases, and 15 bases lay between the germline ends. CDR3 coding DNA: TGTGCCAGCAGTTACTCGATTTCTGGAGGCCTTAATTCACCCCTCCACTTT. It is translated as CASSYSISGGLNSPLHF.

The gene calls are TRBV9 and TRBJ2-7; 7 nucleotides match TRBD1. Germline V gives CDR1 SGDLS, CDR2 YYNGEE. The CDR3 has 13 residues. Trimming took 1 base from V and 6 from J; bases not matched to a gene: 4. CDR3 region: CASSVRTGGEQYF. In DNA form, the CDR3 reads TGTGCCAGCAGCGTAAGGACAGGAGGCGAGCAGTACTTC.

A single count supports this clonotype. The CDR3 sequence: CAGHSGAAKNIQYF. CDR3 DNA: TGTGCCGGCCATTCGGGGGCAGCCAAAAACATTCAGTACTTC. V and J are TRBV6-4 and TRBJ2-4; D is tentatively TRBD1 or TRBD2 (6 bases each). Between the trimmed V and J ends, which lost 11 bases and 0 bases, there was a span of 14 bases. The germline gives CDR1 MRHNA, CDR2 SNTAGT. CDR3 length: 14 amino acids.

The chain is built from TRBV6-1 and TRBJ1-2; the D is unclear. V was cut by 1 base and J by 0 bases, with 9 bases left in between. From germline, CDR1 is MNHNS and CDR2 SASEGT. This CDR3 region has 15 residues. CDR3 residues: CASSEVAGTNYGYTF. The DNA of the CDR3 is TGTGCCAGCAGTGAAGTTGCGGGAACTAACTATGGCTACACCTTC.

The chain joins TRBV14 to TRBJ2-5; 7 bases line up with TRBD2. Per the germline V gene, CDR1 is SGHDN and CDR2 is FVKESK. The ends lost 4 bases at V and 5 bases at J; junction bases unmatched: 10. CDR3 length: 15 residues. The CDR3 sequence is CASSPRASGLETQYF. In DNA form, the CDR3 reads TGTGCCAGCAGCCCCCGGGCTAGCGGCCTTGAGACCCAGTACTTC.

The rearrangement uses TRBV10-2 and TRBJ2-1; possibly TRBD1 or TRBD2 for D (5 bases each). V lost 6 bases to trimming and J lost 11 bases, with 14 bases between them. Germline CDR1 WSHSY, CDR2 SAAADI. The CDR3 totals 12 residues. This CDR3 is CASSEGWDKQFF. CDR3 in DNA: TGCGCCAGCAGCGAGGGGTGGGATAAGCAGTTCTTC.

The rearrangement joins TRBV20-1 to TRBJ1-6, with D hard to call. CDR3 length: 15 amino acids. Germline V CDR1 and CDR2: DFQATT, SNEGSKA (reference sequence). The V end lost 2 bases, the J end lost 0 bases, and 8 bases lay between the germline ends. CDR3 loop: CSARPRSSYNSPLHF. In DNA, the CDR3 is TGCAGTGCTAGACCGAGGAGCTCCTATAATTCACCCCTCCACTTT.

The V call is TRBV5-6, the J call TRBJ1-3; no reliable D call. CDR1 SGHDT and CDR2 YYEEEE come from the germline V gene. V lost 0 bases to trimming and J lost 0 bases, with 10 bases between them. There are 16 residues in the CDR3. The CDR3 here is CASSLDPGTSGNTIYF. CDR3 DNA: TGTGCCAGCAGCTTGGATCCGGGAACCTCTGGAAACACCATATATTTT.

Only a few counts were recorded for this clonotype. The chain uses TRBV29-1 and TRBJ1-2; tentatively, D is TRBD1 (6 bases). This CDR3 spans 13 amino acids. Germline loops: CDR1 SQVTM, CDR2 ANQGSEA. The ends were cut back, 7 bases at V and 8 bases at J, with 20 bases in the middle. The CDR3 region is CSAGEMRTEGYTF. The CDR3 DNA reads TGCAGCGCCGGGGAGATGAGGACAGAAGGCTACACCTTC.

Here the CDR3 reads CASSQSGEGVEQFF. CDR3 coding DNA: TGTGCCAGCAGCCAATCGGGTGAGGGGGTTGAGCAGTTCTTC. This chain uses TRBV16 with TRBJ2-1, with TRBD1 as a possible D gene (6 bases). V lost 0 bases, J lost 9 bases, and 12 bases lay in between. The germline CDR1 and CDR2 sequences are KGHSY and FQNENV. The CDR3 runs to 14 residues.